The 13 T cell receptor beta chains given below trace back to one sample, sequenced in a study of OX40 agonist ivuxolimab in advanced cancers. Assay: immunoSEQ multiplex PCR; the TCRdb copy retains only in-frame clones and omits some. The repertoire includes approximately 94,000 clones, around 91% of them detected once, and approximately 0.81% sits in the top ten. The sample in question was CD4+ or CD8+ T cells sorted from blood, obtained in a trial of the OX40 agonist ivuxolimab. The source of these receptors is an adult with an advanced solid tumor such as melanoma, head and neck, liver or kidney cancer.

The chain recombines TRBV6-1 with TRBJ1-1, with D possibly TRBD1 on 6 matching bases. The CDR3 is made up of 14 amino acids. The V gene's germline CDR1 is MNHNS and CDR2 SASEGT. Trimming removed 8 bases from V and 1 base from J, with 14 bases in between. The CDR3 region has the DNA TGTGCCAGCGTAGCAGGGGTCTGGAACACTGAAGCTTTCTTT. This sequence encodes CASVAGVWNTEAFF.

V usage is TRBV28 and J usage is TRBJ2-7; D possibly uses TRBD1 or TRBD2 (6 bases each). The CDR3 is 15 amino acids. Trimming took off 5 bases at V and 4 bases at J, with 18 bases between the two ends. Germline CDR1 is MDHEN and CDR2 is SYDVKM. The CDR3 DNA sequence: TGTGCCAGCAGTCCCCGGGGCAGGGGAGGATACGAGCAGTACTTC. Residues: CASSPRGRGGYEQYF. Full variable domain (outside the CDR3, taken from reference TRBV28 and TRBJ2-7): DVKVTQSSRYLVKRTGEKVFLECVQDMDHENMFWYRQDPGLGLRLIYFSYDVKMKEKGDIPEGYSVSREKKERFSLILESASTNQTSMYLCASSPRGRGGYEQYFGPGTRLTVT.

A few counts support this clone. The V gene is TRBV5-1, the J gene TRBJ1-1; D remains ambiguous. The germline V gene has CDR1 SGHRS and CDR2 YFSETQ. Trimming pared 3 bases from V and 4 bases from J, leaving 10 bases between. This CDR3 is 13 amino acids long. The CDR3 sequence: CASSSSWSTEAFF. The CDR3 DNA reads TGCGCCAGCAGCTCCTCATGGAGCACTGAAGCTTTCTTT.

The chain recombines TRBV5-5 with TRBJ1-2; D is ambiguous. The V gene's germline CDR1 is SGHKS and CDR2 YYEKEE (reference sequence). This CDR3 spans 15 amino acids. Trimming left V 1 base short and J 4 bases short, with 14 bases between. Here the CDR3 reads CASSLYLEQGYGYTF. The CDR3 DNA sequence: TGTGCCAGCAGCTTGTACCTCGAACAAGGCTATGGCTACACCTTC.

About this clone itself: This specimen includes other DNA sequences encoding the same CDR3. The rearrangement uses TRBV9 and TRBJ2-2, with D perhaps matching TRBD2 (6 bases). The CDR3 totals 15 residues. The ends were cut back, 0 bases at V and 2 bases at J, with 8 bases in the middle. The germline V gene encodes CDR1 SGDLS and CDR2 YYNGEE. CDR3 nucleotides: TGTGCCAGCAGCGTAGCCGGGAGTAACACCGGGGAGCTGTTTTTT. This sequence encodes CASSVAGSNTGELFF.

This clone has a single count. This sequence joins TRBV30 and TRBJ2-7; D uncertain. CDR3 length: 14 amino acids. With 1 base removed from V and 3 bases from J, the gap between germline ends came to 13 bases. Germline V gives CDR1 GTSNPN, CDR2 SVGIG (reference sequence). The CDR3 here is CAWSGLDPRYEQYF. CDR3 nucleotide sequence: TGTGCCTGGAGTGGACTGGACCCCCGCTACGAGCAGTACTTC.

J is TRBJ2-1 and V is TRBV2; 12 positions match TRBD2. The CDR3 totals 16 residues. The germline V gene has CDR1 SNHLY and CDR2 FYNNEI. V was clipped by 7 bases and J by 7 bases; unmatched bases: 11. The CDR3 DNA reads TGTGCCAGCATCCGAACTAGCGGGAGGCTCCTGAATGAGCAGTTCTTC. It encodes CASIRTSGRLLNEQFF.

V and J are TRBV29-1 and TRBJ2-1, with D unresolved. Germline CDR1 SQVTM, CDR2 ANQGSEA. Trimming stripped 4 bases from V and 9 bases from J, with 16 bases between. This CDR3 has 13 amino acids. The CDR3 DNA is TGCAGCGTTGTGGTGGTCCCCCTCAGTGAGCAGTTCTTC. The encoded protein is CSVVVVPLSEQFF.

CDR3 in amino acids: CASSLSGSRDTEAFF. CDR3 bases: TGTGCCAGCAGCTTATCAGGCTCTAGGGACACTGAAGCTTTCTTT. The chain couples TRBV7-6 to TRBJ1-1; D gene ambiguous. The CDR3 extends over 15 amino acids. The V end was cut by 2 bases, the J end by 3 bases, with 13 bases between. Per germline, CDR1 SGHVS and CDR2 FNYEAQ.

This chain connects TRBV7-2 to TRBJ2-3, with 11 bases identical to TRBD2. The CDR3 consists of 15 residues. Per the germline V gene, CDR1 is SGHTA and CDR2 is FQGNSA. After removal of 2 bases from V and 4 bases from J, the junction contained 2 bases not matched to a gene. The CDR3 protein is CASSLLLAGADTQYF. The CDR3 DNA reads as TGTGCCAGCAGCTTACTACTAGCGGGAGCAGATACGCAGTATTTT.

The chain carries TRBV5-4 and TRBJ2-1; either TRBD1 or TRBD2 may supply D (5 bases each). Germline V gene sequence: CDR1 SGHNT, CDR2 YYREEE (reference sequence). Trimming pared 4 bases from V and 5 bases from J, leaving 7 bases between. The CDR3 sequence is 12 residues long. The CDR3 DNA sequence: TGTGCCAGCAGCCGAGGGGACAATGAGCAGTTCTTC. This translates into CASSRGDNEQFF. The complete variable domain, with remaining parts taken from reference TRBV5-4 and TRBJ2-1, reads ETGVTQSPTHLIKTRGQQVTLRCSSQSGHNTVSWYQQALGQGPQFIFQYYREEENGRGNFPPRFSGLQFPNYSSELNVNALELDDSALYLCASSRGDNEQFFGPGTRLTVL.

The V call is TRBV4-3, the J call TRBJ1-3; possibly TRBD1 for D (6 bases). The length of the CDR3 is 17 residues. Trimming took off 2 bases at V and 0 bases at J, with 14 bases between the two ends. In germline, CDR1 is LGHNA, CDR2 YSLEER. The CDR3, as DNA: TGCGCCAGCAGCCAATTCTTGGGGGCCAGCTCTGGAAACACCATATATTTT. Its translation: CASSQFLGASSGNTIYF.

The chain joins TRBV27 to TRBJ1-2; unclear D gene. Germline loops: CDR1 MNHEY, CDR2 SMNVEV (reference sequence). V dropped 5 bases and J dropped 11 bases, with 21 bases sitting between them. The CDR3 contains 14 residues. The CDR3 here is CASSTHGGSMGYTF. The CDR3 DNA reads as TGTGCCAGCAGTACGCACGGAGGGAGTATGGGGTACACCTTC.